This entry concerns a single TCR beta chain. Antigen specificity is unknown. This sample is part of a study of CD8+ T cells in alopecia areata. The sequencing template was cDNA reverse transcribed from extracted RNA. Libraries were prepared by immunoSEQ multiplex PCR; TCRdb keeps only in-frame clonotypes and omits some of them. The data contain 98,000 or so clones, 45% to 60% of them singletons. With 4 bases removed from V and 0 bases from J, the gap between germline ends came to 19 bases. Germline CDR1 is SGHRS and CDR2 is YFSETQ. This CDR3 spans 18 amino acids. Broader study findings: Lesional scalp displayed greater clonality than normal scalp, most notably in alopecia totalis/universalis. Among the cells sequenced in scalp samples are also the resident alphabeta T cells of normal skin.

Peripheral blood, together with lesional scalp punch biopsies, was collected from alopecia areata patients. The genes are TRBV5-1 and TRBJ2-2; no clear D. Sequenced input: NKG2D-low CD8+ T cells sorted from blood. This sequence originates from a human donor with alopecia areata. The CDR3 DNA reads TGCGCCAGCAGCCGCCCTGACCCGGCGCGACCGAACACCGGGGAGCTGTTTTTT. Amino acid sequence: CASSRPDPARPNTGELFF.